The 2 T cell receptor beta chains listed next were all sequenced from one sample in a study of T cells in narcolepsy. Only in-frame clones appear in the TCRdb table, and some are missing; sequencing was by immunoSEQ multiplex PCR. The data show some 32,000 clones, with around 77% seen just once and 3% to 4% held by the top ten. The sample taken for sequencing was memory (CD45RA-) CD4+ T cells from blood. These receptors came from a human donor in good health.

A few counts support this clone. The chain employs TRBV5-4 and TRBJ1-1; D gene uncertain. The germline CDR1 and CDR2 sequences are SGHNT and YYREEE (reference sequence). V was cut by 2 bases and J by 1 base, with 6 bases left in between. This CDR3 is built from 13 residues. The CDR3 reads CASSFGGNTEAFF. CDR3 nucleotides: TGTGCCAGCAGCTTCGGCGGGAACACTGAAGCTTTCTTT.

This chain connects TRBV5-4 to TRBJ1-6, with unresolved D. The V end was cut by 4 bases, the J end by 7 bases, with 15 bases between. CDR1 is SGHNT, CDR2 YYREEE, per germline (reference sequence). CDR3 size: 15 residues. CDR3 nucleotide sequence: TGTGCCAGCAGCAGTGGTAGGGTGACAAATTCACCCCTCCACTTT. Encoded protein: CASSSGRVTNSPLHF.